This is a list of T cell receptor beta chains from one sample in a study of patients and donors after allogeneic stem cell transplantation. TCRdb reprocessed the RT-PCR reads with MiXCR, giving one entry per CDR3 protein. Here the sample spans about 960,000 distinct CDR3 sequences, more than 15% being singletons. The sequencing sample was made of blood, either unsorted or a sorted T cell fraction (not recorded which). The source is a human donor who was either an allogeneic HSCT recipient or a stem cell or donor lymphocyte infusion donor (not recorded which). It is not recorded whose cells these are; they may come from a transplant donor. Both conserved end residues are part of each CDR3. The D gene is left open where the match is weak. A row's size may be missing; if present it is once, few, many or a size class.

v_gene,abundance,j_gene,d_gene,CDR3nt,CDR3aa
TRBV28,NA,TRBJ1-5,NA,TGTGCCACGATCCCCAGTATGATGGCTCAGCCCCAGCATTTT,CATIPSMMAQPQHF
TRBV27,NA,TRBJ2-2,NA,TGTGCCAGCAGTTTCTGGCGGGGGAACACCGGGGAGCTGTTTTTT,CASSFWRGNTGELFF
TRBV6-2/TRBV6-3,NA,TRBJ1-4,NA,TGTGCCAGCAGCACCGGGACTCTAAGACTGTTTTTT,CASSTGTLRLFF
TRBV29-1,few,TRBJ2-1,NA,TGCAGCGCCACAGGGGGGGTGTCGCATGAGCAGTTCTTC,CSATGGVSHEQFF
TRBV12-3/TRBV12-4,NA,TRBJ2-1,NA,TGTGCCACTCGCCGGGACCCTTCCTACAATGAGCAGTTCTTC,CATRRDPSYNEQFF
TRBV29-1,few,TRBJ1-4,NA,TGCAGCGTTGAAAAACAGAGCAATGAAAAACTGTTTTTT,CSVEKQSNEKLFF
TRBV9,few,TRBJ1-2,TRBD1,TGTGCCAGCAGCGTAGCAGGGGGCGACTATGGCTACACCTTC,CASSVAGGDYGYTF
TRBV4-1,NA,TRBJ2-1,TRBD2,TGCGTCAGCAGCCAAGGAGTTAGCGGGGTTGGGGAGGAGCAGTTCTTC,CVSSQGVSGVGEEQFF
TRBV20-1,few,TRBJ1-6,TRBD1,TGCAGTGCTCCTGGGACAGGGGTGTCCTTAGGGTCACCCCTCCACTTT,CSAPGTGVSLGSPLHF
TRBV20-1,NA,TRBJ1-5,TRBD1,TGCAGTGCTAGAAGGACAGGGAACAATCAGCCCCAGCATTTT,CSARRTGNNQPQHF
TRBV9,few,TRBJ1-1,NA,TGTGCCAGCAGCGTAGAAGGGGCTGGGGTCACTGAAGCTTTCTTT,CASSVEGAGVTEAFF
TRBV29-1,few,TRBJ2-3,NA,TGCAGCAATAGGCAGATCACAGATACGCAGTATTTT,CSNRQITDTQYF
TRBV7-2,NA,TRBJ2-1,NA,TGTGCCAGCAGCTCGAGGGGAGTCGCCCCAATTGAGCAGTTCTTC,CASSSRGVAPIEQFF
TRBV5-4,NA,TRBJ2-3,TRBD2,TGTGCCAGCAGCCCAGGACTAGCGGGGAGAGGAGATACGCAGTATTTT,CASSPGLAGRGDTQYF
TRBV15,NA,TRBJ2-2,NA,TGTGCCACCAGCAGAAAGATAATATTGGGGTCCGGGGAGCTGTTTTTT,CATSRKIILGSGELFF
TRBV29-1,many,TRBJ2-3,NA,TGCAGCGTTGAAACAGACACTTATACGCAGTATTTT,CSVETDTYTQYF
TRBV6-2/TRBV6-3,few,TRBJ2-2,TRBD2,TGTGCCAGCAGTGCCTTAGCGGGGGGGAGCACCGGGGAGCTGTTTTTT,CASSALAGGSTGELFF
TRBV20-1,NA,TRBJ2-5,TRBD1,TGCAGTGCTTTAGCCGGGACAGGGGAAGAGACCCAGTACTTC,CSALAGTGEETQYF
TRBV5-1,few,TRBJ2-3,TRBD1,TGCGCCAGCAGGCCGCGACAGGGTGAATTAACGGATACGCAGTATTTT,CASRPRQGELTDTQYF
TRBV5-1,few,TRBJ2-7,NA,TGCGCCAGCAGCTTTACAGGGGGGGCCGAGCAGTACTTC,CASSFTGGAEQYF
TRBV6-1,NA,TRBJ2-7,NA,TGTGCCAGCAGTGTGTATAAGGGCGAGCAGTACTTC,CASSVYKGEQYF
TRBV2,few,TRBJ2-5,TRBD2,TGTGCCAGCAGTGAAGGAGGGACTACCCAAGAGACCCAGTACTTC,CASSEGGTTQETQYF
TRBV7-9,once,TRBJ2-7,NA,TGTGCCAGCAGCTTAAAGCTAGCCCCCTACGAGCAGTACTTC,CASSLKLAPYEQYF
TRBV7-2,NA,TRBJ2-3,NA,TGTGCCAGCAGCAGAAGCGGACCTGGAGCAGATACGCAGTATTTT,CASSRSGPGADTQYF
TRBV7-2,NA,TRBJ2-7,NA,TGTGCCAGCAGCTTAGGGGCGGTACGACGGGGAGAGCAGTACTTC,CASSLGAVRRGEQYF
TRBV5-1,few,TRBJ1-6,NA,TGCGCCAGCAGCTTAGAGGGGGAGTCACCCCTCCACTTT,CASSLEGESPLHF
TRBV12-3/TRBV12-4,few,TRBJ1-3,NA,TGTGCCAGCAGTCAACAAGGTGGAAACACCATATATTTT,CASSQQGGNTIYF
TRBV20-1,few,TRBJ2-1,NA,TGCAGTGCACCATCCCCCCGCGGGGCCCGGGATGAGCAGTTCTTC,CSAPSPRGARDEQFF
TRBV10-3,NA,TRBJ1-3,NA,TGTGCCATCAACCAGGTACTCTCTGGAAACACCATATATTTT,CAINQVLSGNTIYF
TRBV6-1,NA,TRBJ1-1,NA,TGTGCCAGCACCGGCGGGGGGCAGGTTGAAGCTTTCTTT,CASTGGGQVEAFF
TRBV25-1,NA,TRBJ1-5,NA,TGTGCCAGCAGTCTAGGGAGGAGATATAGCAATCAGCCCCAGCATTTT,CASSLGRRYSNQPQHF
TRBV11-3,NA,TRBJ2-1,TRBD2,TGTGCCAGCAGCGGACTAGCGGGTAATGAGCAGTTCTTC,CASSGLAGNEQFF
TRBV20-1,few,TRBJ1-4,TRBD1,TGCAGTGCTGTGGACAGGCCTCGAACTAATGAAAAACTGTTTTTT,CSAVDRPRTNEKLFF
TRBV20-1,few,TRBJ2-7,TRBD2,TGCAGTGCTAGCCTCCCGGGCGGGAGTCAATACGAGCAGTACTTC,CSASLPGGSQYEQYF
TRBV15,many,TRBJ2-2,NA,TGTGCCACCAGCAGGAACAGGGCTTCGAACACCGGGGAGCTGTTTTTT,CATSRNRASNTGELFF
TRBV5-1,NA,TRBJ1-3,NA,TGCGCCAGCAGCTTGGCCGCCGGGGGCAGTGGAAACACCATATATTTT,CASSLAAGGSGNTIYF
TRBV6-1,NA,TRBJ2-5,NA,TGTGCCAGCAGGGCCGGGACACCGCAAGAGACCCAGTACTTC,CASRAGTPQETQYF
TRBV19,NA,TRBJ1-1,NA,TGTGCCAGTAGTATACCAGGGAGGAACACTGAAGCTTTCTTT,CASSIPGRNTEAFF
TRBV7-2,NA,TRBJ1-2,NA,TGTGCCAGCAGCTTATTGTCACAGGGAGACACCTTC,CASSLLSQGDTF
TRBV3-1,NA,TRBJ2-7,NA,TGTGCCAGCAGCCAGGACGGGAGAAGCTCCTACGAGCAGTACTTC,CASSQDGRSSYEQYF
TRBV29-1,NA,TRBJ1-2,TRBD1,TGCAGCGGGGGCCCAGGGGGCCCAGAGAATGGCTACACCTTC,CSGGPGGPENGYTF
TRBV6-6,NA,TRBJ1-2,NA,TGTGCCAGCAGTTACTCAGGGGTAGGCTACACCTTC,CASSYSGVGYTF
TRBV29-1,few,TRBJ2-3,TRBD2,TGCAGCGTTGAAGGGCCTTTTGGACTAGCGGGGGACACAGATACGCAGTATTTT,CSVEGPFGLAGDTDTQYF
TRBV21-1,NA,TRBJ2-5,NA,TGTGCCAGCAGCAAACCGGCGACGCCGAGCCCAGAGACCCAGTACTTC,CASSKPATPSPETQYF
TRBV4-2,many,TRBJ2-1,NA,TGTGCCAGCAGCCAAGATTGGGGAGAAGCGTTCTTC,CASSQDWGEAFF
TRBV27,NA,TRBJ2-7,NA,TGTGCCAGCAGTTTAGAGCCCGGGCGTACCTACGAGCAGTACTTC,CASSLEPGRTYEQYF
TRBV20-1,few,TRBJ1-2,NA,TGCAGTGCTAGACGGGGGGCAACCGACTATGGCTACACCTTC,CSARRGATDYGYTF
TRBV6-1,few,TRBJ2-5,TRBD2,TGTGCCAGCAGTATTGGGACTAGCGGGAGGGAAGAGACCCAGTACTTC,CASSIGTSGREETQYF
TRBV20-1,many,TRBJ1-5,NA,TGCAGTGCTAGCCTTCGGCCGGGCCTCAGGCAGCCCCAGCATTTT,CSASLRPGLRQPQHF
TRBV27,NA,TRBJ2-7,NA,TGTGCCAGCGGGGGTCTAGCGAGCTTCCCCTACGAGCAGTACTTC,CASGGLASFPYEQYF
TRBV12-3/TRBV12-4,NA,TRBJ2-2,NA,TGTGCCAGCAGTCCGGGGCAGGAGATTAACACCGGGGAGCTGTTTTTT,CASSPGQEINTGELFF
TRBV7-9,many,TRBJ1-2,NA,TGTGCCAGCAGCTTCCCGATTAACTATGGCTACACCTTC,CASSFPINYGYTF
TRBV9,NA,TRBJ1-6,NA,TGTGCCAGCAGCGTAGACAACTCCTATAATTCACCCCTCCACTTT,CASSVDNSYNSPLHF
TRBV4-1,NA,TRBJ2-6,NA,TGCGCCAGCAGCCAAGAATTGTTCACCAACGTCCTGACTTTC,CASSQELFTNVLTF
TRBV5-1,many,TRBJ2-5,TRBD2,TGCGCCAGCAGCTTGGCCCTAGCGGGGGGACAAGAGACCCAGTACTTC,CASSLALAGGQETQYF
TRBV7-8,NA,TRBJ1-2,TRBD1,TGTGCCAGCAGCACCCGGACAGGGCCGATCTATGGCTACACCTTC,CASSTRTGPIYGYTF
TRBV9,NA,TRBJ2-7,NA,TGTGCCAGCAGCCCAGAGGGGGAAGCGGGGGAGCAGTACTTC,CASSPEGEAGEQYF
TRBV6-4,NA,TRBJ2-7,TRBD2,TGTGCCACCACGGGATTAGGGACTAGCGGTCCCTACGAGCAGTACTTC,CATTGLGTSGPYEQYF
TRBV10-3,NA,TRBJ2-7,NA,TGTGCCATCAGTGAGGGAGGGGCAGGAGGTAGCTACGAGCAGTACTTC,CAISEGGAGGSYEQYF
TRBV11-3,few,TRBJ2-2,TRBD2,TGTGCCAGCAGCACAGGGACTAGCGGGGGCACCGGGGAGCTGTTTTTT,CASSTGTSGGTGELFF